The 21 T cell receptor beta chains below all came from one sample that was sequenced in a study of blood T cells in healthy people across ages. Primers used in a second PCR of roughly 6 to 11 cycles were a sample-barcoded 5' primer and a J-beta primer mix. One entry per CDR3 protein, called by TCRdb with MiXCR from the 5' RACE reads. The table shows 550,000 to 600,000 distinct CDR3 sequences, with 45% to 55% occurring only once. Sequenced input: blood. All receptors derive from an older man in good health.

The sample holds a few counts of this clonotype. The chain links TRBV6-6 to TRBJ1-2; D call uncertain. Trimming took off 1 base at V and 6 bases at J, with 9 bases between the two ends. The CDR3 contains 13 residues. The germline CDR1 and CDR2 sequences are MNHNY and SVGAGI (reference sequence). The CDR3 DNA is TGTGCCAGCAGTTACTGGCGGGTAGATGGCTACACCTTC. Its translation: CASSYWRVDGYTF.

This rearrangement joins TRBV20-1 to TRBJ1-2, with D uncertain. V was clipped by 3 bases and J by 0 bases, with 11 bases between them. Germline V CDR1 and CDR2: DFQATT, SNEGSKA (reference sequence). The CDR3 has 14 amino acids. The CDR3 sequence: CSARGTITNYGYTF. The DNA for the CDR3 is TGCAGTGCTAGGGGTACTATTACTAACTATGGCTACACCTTC.

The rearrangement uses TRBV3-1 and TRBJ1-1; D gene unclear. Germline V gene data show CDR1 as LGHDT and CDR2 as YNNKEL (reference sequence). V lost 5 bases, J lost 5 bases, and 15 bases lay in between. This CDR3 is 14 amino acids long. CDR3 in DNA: TGTGCCAGCAGCGATACAACCCTATCGACTGAAGCTTTCTTT. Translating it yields CASSDTTLSTEAFF.

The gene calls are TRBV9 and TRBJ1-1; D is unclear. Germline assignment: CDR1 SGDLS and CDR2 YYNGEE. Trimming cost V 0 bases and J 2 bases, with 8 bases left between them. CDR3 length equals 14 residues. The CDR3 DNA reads TGTGCCAGCAGCGTAGGCCGGATAAACACTGAAGCTTTCTTT. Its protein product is CASSVGRINTEAFF.

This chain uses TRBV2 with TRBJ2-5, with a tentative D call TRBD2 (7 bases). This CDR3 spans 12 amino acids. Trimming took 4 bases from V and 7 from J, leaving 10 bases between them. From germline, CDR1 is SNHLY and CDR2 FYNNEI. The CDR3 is CASSGRGATQYF. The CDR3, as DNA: TGTGCCAGCAGTGGTCGGGGGGCGACCCAGTACTTC.

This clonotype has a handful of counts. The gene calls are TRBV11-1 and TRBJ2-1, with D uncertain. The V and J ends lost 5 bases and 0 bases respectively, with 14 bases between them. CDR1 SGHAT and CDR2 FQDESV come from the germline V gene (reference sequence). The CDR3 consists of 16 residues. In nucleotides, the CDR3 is TGTGCCAGCAGCCCCCCTGACCGTTACTCCTACAATGAGCAGTTCTTC. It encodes CASSPPDRYSYNEQFF.

The CDR3 bases are TGTGCCAGCAGTTTAGGGCCCGGGGGGCCCCAGCATTTT. Translating gives CASSLGPGGPQHF. The chain joins TRBV28 to TRBJ1-5; D may be TRBD1 (5 bases). The CDR3 length is 13 residues. Trimming removed 2 bases at V and 9 bases at J, with 11 bases between. Germline values: CDR1 MDHEN, CDR2 SYDVKM. The full variable domain, its missing parts supplied by reference TRBV28 and TRBJ1-5, is DVKVTQSSRYLVKRTGEKVFLECVQDMDHENMFWYRQDPGLGLRLIYFSYDVKMKEKGDIPEGYSVSREKKERFSLILESASTNQTSMYLCASSLGPGGPQHFGDGTRLSIL.

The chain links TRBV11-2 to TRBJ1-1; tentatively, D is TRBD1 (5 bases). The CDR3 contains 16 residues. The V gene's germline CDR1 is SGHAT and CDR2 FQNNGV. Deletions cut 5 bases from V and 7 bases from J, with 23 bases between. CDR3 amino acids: CASSLRHRGARDEAFF. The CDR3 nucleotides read TGTGCCAGCAGCCTAAGACACCGAGGGGCTCGAGATGAAGCTTTCTTT.

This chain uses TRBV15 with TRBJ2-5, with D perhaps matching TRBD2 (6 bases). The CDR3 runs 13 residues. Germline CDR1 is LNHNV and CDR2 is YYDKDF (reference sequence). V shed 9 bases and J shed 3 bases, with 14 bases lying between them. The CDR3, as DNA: TGTGCCACGAGAGTCGGCGGGAAAGAGACCCAGTACTTC. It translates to CATRVGGKETQYF. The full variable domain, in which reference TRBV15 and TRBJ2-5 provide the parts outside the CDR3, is DAMVIQNPRYQVTQFGKPVTLSCSQTLNHNVMYWYQQKSSQAPKLLFHYYDKDFNNEADTPDNFQSRRPNTSFCFLDIRSPGLGDTAMYLCATRVGGKETQYFGPGTRLLVL.

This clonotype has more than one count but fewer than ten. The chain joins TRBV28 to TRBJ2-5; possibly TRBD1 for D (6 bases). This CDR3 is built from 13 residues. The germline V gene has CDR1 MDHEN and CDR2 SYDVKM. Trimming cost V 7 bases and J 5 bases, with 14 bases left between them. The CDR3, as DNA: TGTGCCAGCACCTGGTGGGGGCGGGAGACCCAGTACTTC. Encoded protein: CASTWWGRETQYF.

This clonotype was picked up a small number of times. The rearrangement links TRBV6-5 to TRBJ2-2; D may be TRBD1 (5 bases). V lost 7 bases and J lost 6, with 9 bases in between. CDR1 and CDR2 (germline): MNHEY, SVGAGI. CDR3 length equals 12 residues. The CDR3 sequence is CASTQGAGELFF. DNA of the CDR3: TGTGCCAGCACCCAGGGTGCCGGGGAGCTGTTTTTT.

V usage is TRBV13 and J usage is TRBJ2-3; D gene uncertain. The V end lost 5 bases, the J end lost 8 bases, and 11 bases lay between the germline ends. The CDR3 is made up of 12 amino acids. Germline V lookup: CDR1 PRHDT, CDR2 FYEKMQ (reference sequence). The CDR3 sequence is CASSLLTGTQYF. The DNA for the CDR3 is TGTGCCAGCAGCCTACTTACTGGTACGCAGTATTTT. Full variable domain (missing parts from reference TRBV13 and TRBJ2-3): AAGVIQSPRHLIKEKRETATLKCYPIPRHDTVYWYQQGPGQDPQFLISFYEKMQSDKGSIPDRFSAQQFSDYHSELNMSSLELGDSALYFCASSLLTGTQYFGPGTRLTVL.

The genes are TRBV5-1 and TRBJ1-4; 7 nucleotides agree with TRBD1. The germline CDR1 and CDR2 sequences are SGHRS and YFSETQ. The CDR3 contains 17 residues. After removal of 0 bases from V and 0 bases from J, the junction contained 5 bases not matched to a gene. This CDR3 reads CASSLAPGGPTNEKLFF. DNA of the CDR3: TGCGCCAGCAGCTTGGCCCCAGGGGGACCAACTAATGAAAAACTGTTTTTT.

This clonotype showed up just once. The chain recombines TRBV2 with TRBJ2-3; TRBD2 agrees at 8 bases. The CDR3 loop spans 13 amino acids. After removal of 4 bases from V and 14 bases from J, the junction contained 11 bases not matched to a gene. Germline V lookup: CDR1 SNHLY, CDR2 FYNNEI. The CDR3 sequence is CASSADSGGEVYF. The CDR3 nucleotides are TGTGCCAGCAGTGCGGACAGCGGGGGCGAGGTGTATTTT.

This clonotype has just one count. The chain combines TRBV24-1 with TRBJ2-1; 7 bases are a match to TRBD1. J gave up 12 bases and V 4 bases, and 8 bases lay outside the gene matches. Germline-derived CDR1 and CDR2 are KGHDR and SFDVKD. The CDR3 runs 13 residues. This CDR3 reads CATSERQGKGQFF. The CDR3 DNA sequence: TGTGCCACCAGTGAACGACAGGGAAAAGGGCAGTTCTTC.

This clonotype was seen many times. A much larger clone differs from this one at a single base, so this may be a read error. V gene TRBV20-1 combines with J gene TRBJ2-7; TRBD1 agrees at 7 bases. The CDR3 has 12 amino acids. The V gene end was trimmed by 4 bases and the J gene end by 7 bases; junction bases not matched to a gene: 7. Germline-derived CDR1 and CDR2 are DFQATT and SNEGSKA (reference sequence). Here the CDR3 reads CSAKDRYNEQYF. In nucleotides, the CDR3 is TGCAGTGCTAAGGACAGGTACAATGAGCAGTACTTC.

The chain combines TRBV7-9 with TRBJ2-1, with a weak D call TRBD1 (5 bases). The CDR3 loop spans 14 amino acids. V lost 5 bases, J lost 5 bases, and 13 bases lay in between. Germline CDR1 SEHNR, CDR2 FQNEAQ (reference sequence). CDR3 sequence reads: CASSVEQANNEQFF. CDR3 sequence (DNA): TGTGCCAGCAGCGTAGAACAGGCAAACAATGAGCAGTTCTTC.

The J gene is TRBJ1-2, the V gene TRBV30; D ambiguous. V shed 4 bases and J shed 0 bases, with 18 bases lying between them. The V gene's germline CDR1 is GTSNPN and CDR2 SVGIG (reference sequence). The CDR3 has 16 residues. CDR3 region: CAWTPRSLTPNYGYTF. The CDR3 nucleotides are TGTGCCTGGACGCCCCGCTCTCTAACGCCTAACTATGGCTACACCTTC.

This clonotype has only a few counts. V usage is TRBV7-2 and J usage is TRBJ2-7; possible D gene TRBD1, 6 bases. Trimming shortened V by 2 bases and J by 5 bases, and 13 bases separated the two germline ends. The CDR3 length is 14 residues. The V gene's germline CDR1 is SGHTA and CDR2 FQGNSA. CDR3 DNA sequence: TGTGCCAGCAGCTTATCAGGGGTGGACCACGAGCAGTACTTC. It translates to CASSLSGVDHEQYF.

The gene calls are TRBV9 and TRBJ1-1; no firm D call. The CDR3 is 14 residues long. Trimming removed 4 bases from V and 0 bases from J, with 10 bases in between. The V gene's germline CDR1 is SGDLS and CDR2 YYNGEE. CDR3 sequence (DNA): TGTGCCAGCAGCTCCCGCGAAATGAACACTGAAGCTTTCTTT. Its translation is CASSSREMNTEAFF.

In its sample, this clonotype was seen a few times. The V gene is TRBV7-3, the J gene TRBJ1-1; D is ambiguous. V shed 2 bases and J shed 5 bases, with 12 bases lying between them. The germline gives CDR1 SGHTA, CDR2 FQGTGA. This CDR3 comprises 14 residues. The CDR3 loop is CASSLYPGLTEAFF. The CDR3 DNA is TGTGCCAGCAGCTTATACCCTGGCCTAACTGAAGCTTTCTTT.